The TCR beta chain under discussion was sequenced for a study of read filtering for tumor transcriptome and immune sequencing. Molecular barcoded adaptors covering alpha/delta and beta/gamma chains were used on approximately 400 ng RNA. One entry per CDR3 protein results from TCRdb running MiXCR on the reads. The sample holds over 55,000 distinct CDR3 sequences, about 15% seen once. This clonotype was observed a few times. Per the germline V gene, CDR1 is LNHDA and CDR2 is SQIVND (reference sequence). V shed 3 bases and J 3 bases; nucleotides not matched to a gene: 9. This CDR3 contains 17 residues. The origin of this receptor is a donor at least 40 years old with multiple myeloma. Sequencing was performed on a population of CD138-negative cells sorted from bone marrow. The chain carries TRBV19 and TRBJ2-2, with TRBD2 matching 8 bases. CDR3 region: CASSILMVAGHTGELFF. As DNA, the CDR3 is TGTGCCAGTAGTATCCTAATGGTAGCGGGACACACCGGGGAGCTGTTTTTT.